These 24 T cell receptor beta chains share one sample of origin, sequenced in a study of chronic HIV infection and antiretroviral therapy. TCRdb re-called the 5' RACE reads through MiXCR, storing one row per CDR3 protein. This sample has about 31,000 distinct CDR3 sequences; around 8.6% occur once, and the top ten carry over 2%. Sequences were obtained from peripheral blood. The receptors were sampled from an adult who had HIV and had not received antiretroviral therapy, or was an uninfected healthy control (not recorded which).

This clonotype was observed many times. The chain uses TRBV7-2 and TRBJ2-3; TRBD2 matches 8 bases. The CDR3 has 17 amino acids. V shed 1 base, J shed 0 bases, and the junction held 6 bases outside the gene matches. From germline, CDR1 is SGHTA and CDR2 FQGNSA. In nucleotides, the CDR3 is TGTGCCAGCAGCTTAGATTACGGGGGGGCTAGCACAGATACGCAGTATTTT. Translated, it gives CASSLDYGGASTDTQYF. The full variable domain, its missing parts supplied by reference TRBV7-2 and TRBJ2-3, is GAGVSQSPSNKVTEKGKDVELRCDPISGHTALYWYRQSLGQGLEFLIYFQGNSAPDKSGLPSDRFSAERTGGSVSTLTIQRTQQEDSAVYLCASSLDYGGASTDTQYFGPGTRLTVL.

The gene calls are TRBV29-1 and TRBJ2-3; D might be TRBD2 (6 bases). The germline CDR1 and CDR2 sequences are SQVTM and ANQGSEA. This CDR3 is built from 13 residues. V gave up 2 bases and J gave up 8 bases, with 14 bases separating them. CDR3 residues: CSVESVAEGTQYF. In nucleotides, the CDR3 is TGCAGCGTTGAAAGTGTAGCGGAAGGTACGCAGTATTTT.

The DNA of the CDR3 is TGTGCCAGCAGTTTACCAGGGCCTGGCCAGCCCCAGCATTTT. It is translated as CASSLPGPGQPQHF. The chain combines TRBV27 with TRBJ1-5; D is perhaps TRBD1 (5 bases). The CDR3 is 14 amino acids. CDR1 and CDR2 (germline): MNHEY, SMNVEV (reference sequence). Trimming cost V 2 bases and J 7 bases, with 12 bases left between them.

A note on this clonotype: An end of the junction differs from the germline gene, which may be a read error. The CDR3 DNA follows: TGTGCCAGCACTTTACAGGGGGCTTTAGGCTACACCTTC. Amino acids: CASTLQGALGYTF. The V call is TRBV28, the J call TRBJ1-2; 9 bases line up with TRBD1. Looked up from germline, CDR1 is MDHEN and CDR2 is SYDVKM. The CDR3 contains 13 residues.

In its sample, this clonotype was seen many times. The chain combines TRBV18 with TRBJ2-7; 7 bases are shared with TRBD2. J gave up 5 bases and V 1 base, and 5 bases lay outside the gene matches. The CDR3 totals 14 residues. CDR1 is KGHSH, CDR2 LQKENI, per germline. The CDR3 DNA follows: TGTGCCAGCTCACCACAATGGGGGGGTGACGAGCAGTACTTC. Protein: CASSPQWGGDEQYF.

This clonotype was observed a few times. J is TRBJ2-1 and V is TRBV6-5; the match to TRBD2 covers 8 bases. The V gene end was trimmed by 6 bases and the J gene end by 4 bases; junction bases not matched to a gene: 11. CDR1 and CDR2 from the germline V gene are MNHEY and SVGAGI. CDR3 length equals 16 residues. The DNA for the CDR3 is TGTGCCAGCAGACCCCTTGGCGCGGGAGGTTACAATGAGCAGTTCTTC. Protein product: CASRPLGAGGYNEQFF.

This clonotype has ten or more counts. The chain recombines TRBV28 with TRBJ1-6, with 9 bases that match TRBD1. The germline CDR1 and CDR2 sequences are MDHEN and SYDVKM. Trimming at V came to 3 bases and at J to 8 bases, leaving 5 bases not matched to a gene. The CDR3 is made up of 15 amino acids. The CDR3 nucleotides read TGTGCCAGCAGTTTCGGACAGGGGTTCTATTCACCCCTCCACTTT. It codes for CASSFGQGFYSPLHF.

V and J are TRBV5-4 and TRBJ2-1; 7 bases map to TRBD2. The trim removed 3 bases at V and 1 base at J, leaving 4 bases unmatched. The CDR3 runs 15 residues. The germline CDR1 and CDR2 sequences are SGHNT and YYREEE (reference sequence). The CDR3 DNA reads TGTGCCAGCAGCTCCGCGGGAGCGTCCTACAATGAGCAGTTCTTC. Protein sequence: CASSSAGASYNEQFF.

This clonotype was seen a few times. The genes are TRBV20-1 and TRBJ1-2, with D maybe TRBD1 (5 bases). With 5 bases removed from V and 6 bases from J, the gap between germline ends came to 13 bases. CDR1 is DFQATT and CDR2 is SNEGSKA in the germline V gene (reference sequence). The CDR3 covers 12 residues. The DNA for the CDR3 is TGCAGTGCTCAGTGGGGGGAAAATGGCTACACCTTC. Residues: CSAQWGENGYTF.

This clonotype was recorded at least ten times. The chain combines TRBV11-2 with TRBJ2-5; D not certain. V lost 4 bases to trimming and J lost 4 bases, with 7 bases between them. This CDR3 comprises 12 residues. The germline CDR1 and CDR2 sequences are SGHAT and FQNNGV. Here the CDR3 reads CASSSQTETQYF. The CDR3 coding sequence is TGTGCCAGCAGCTCACAGACAGAGACCCAGTACTTC. Looking up the rest from reference TRBV11-2 and TRBJ2-5 gives the full variable domain: EAGVAQSPRYKIIEKRQSVAFWCNPISGHATLYWYQQILGQGPKLLIQFQNNGVVDDSQLPKDRFSAERLKGVDSTLKIQPAKLEDSAVYLCASSSQTETQYFGPGTRLLVL.

The chain joins TRBV7-9 to TRBJ1-6, with D possibly TRBD1 on 5 matching bases. Trimming took off 7 bases at V and 8 bases at J, with 18 bases between the two ends. Per germline, CDR1 SEHNR and CDR2 FQNEAQ (reference sequence). This CDR3 is built from 15 residues. The CDR3 loop reads CASTLASRADSPLHF. The CDR3 DNA reads as TGTGCCAGCACCCTTGCTTCCAGGGCGGATTCACCCCTCCACTTT.

V usage is TRBV29-1 and J usage is TRBJ2-3; weak D call: TRBD1 (5 bases). V was trimmed by 5 bases and J by 4 bases, leaving 13 bases between them. Germline CDR1 and CDR2: SQVTM and ANQGSEA. CDR3 length: 13 amino acids. CDR3 nucleotide sequence: TGCAGCGTTAGGGGCTTGTTGGCAGATACGCAGTATTTT. Its translation: CSVRGLLADTQYF.

This chain uses TRBV7-8 with TRBJ2-2; 9 nucleotides agree with TRBD1. V was pared by 2 bases and J by 5 bases, with 6 bases of the junction left unmatched. Germline V CDR1 and CDR2: SGHVS, FQNEAQ. This CDR3 spans 16 amino acids. The CDR3 DNA is TGTGCCAGCAGCTTACCACAGGGGGCGCGGACCGGGGAGCTGTTTTTT. Protein: CASSLPQGARTGELFF.

This clonotype was detected only a few times. The chain joins TRBV6-2 or TRBV6-3 to TRBJ2-1; D tentatively reads TRBD1 or TRBD2 (12 bases each). The CDR3 runs 20 residues. Germline lookup yields CDR1 MNHEY and CDR2 SVGEGT. V dropped 2 bases and J dropped 4 bases, with 27 bases sitting between them. The CDR3 sequence: CASSYPGQGAGTSGYNEQFF. The CDR3 DNA follows: TGTGCCAGCAGTTACCCGGGACAGGGGGCTGGGACTAGCGGGTACAATGAGCAGTTCTTC.

This clonotype was recorded at least ten times. The chain uses TRBV10-3 and TRBJ1-1; weak D call: TRBD1 (5 bases). Germline CDR1 ENHRY, CDR2 SYGVKD. With 6 bases removed from V and 7 bases from J, the gap between germline ends came to 9 bases. This CDR3 is built from 11 residues. The CDR3 loop reads CAIRDTVEAFF. The CDR3 DNA is TGTGCCATCAGGGACACCGTTGAAGCTTTCTTT.

The chain joins TRBV7-9 to TRBJ2-5; 10 bases map to TRBD1. Germline V gene data show CDR1 as SEHNR and CDR2 as FQNEAQ (reference sequence). Losses at the gene ends were 4 bases for V and 0 bases for J; bases not matched to a gene: 5. The length of the CDR3 is 16 residues. The CDR3 DNA is TGTGCCAGCAGCTGGACAGGGGGGCATGACCAAGAGACCCAGTACTTC. Translating gives CASSWTGGHDQETQYF.

The sample holds a few counts of this clonotype. V and J are TRBV2 and TRBJ1-5; weak D call: TRBD1 (5 bases). This CDR3 contains 15 residues. Germline CDR1 SNHLY, CDR2 FYNNEI. V lost 2 bases to trimming and J lost 4 bases, with 12 bases between them. The DNA of the CDR3 is TGTGCCAGCAGTGAATTCGAGGGGCTAAATCAGCCCCAGCATTTT. Translated, it gives CASSEFEGLNQPQHF.

The J gene is TRBJ2-5, the V gene TRBV3-1; 9 nucleotides align to TRBD1. With 4 bases clipped from V and 7 bases from J, the junction kept 10 bases outside the gene matches. The CDR3 length is 15 residues. CDR1 LGHDT and CDR2 YNNKEL come from the germline V gene (reference sequence). The CDR3 DNA sequence: TGTGCCAGCAGCCCCCAGGACAGGGGTAGTGGGACCCAGTACTTC. This sequence encodes CASSPQDRGSGTQYF.

This clonotype was observed many times. This chain connects TRBV7-6 to TRBJ2-3; 7 bases match TRBD2. Germline CDR1 and CDR2: SGHVS and FNYEAQ. With 2 bases clipped from V and 1 base from J, the junction kept 9 bases outside the gene matches. This CDR3 spans 17 amino acids. This chain's CDR3 is CASSLRVSSGGTDTQYF. The CDR3 DNA reads as TGTGCCAGCAGCTTAAGGGTCTCTAGCGGTGGCACAGATACGCAGTATTTT. Using reference TRBV7-6 and TRBJ2-3 for the parts outside the CDR3, the full variable domain is GAGVSQSPRYKVTKRGQDVALRCDPISGHVSLYWYRQALGQGPEFLTYFNYEAQQDKSGLPNDRFSAERPEGSISTLTIQRTEQRDSAMYRCASSLRVSSGGTDTQYFGPGTRLTVL.

The chain employs TRBV12-3 or TRBV12-4 and TRBJ1-2; D not resolved. Trimming took 1 base from V and 3 from J, leaving 15 bases between them. This CDR3 is 16 amino acids long. CDR3 nucleotides: TGTGCCAGCAGTTTAGAGGCGCAGGCCCTGCACTATGGCTACACCTTC. As protein: CASSLEAQALHYGYTF.

Many counts were recorded for this clonotype. Written as DNA, the CDR3 is TGCAGTGCTAGTATAGGGAAGAAAAACATTCAGTACTTC. As protein: CSASIGKKNIQYF. The chain has TRBV20-1 and TRBJ2-4, with D hard to call. CDR1 DFQATT and CDR2 SNEGSKA come from the germline V gene (reference sequence). CDR3 length: 13 residues. Between the trimmed V and J ends, which lost 3 bases and 4 bases, there was a span of 10 bases.

The chain employs TRBV2 and TRBJ1-1, with a possible D match to TRBD1 (6 bases). This CDR3 has 13 amino acids. Germline CDR1 and CDR2: SNHLY and FYNNEI. V was clipped by 6 bases and J by 9 bases, with 17 bases between them. Written as DNA, the CDR3 is TGTGCCAGCAGCCCGGAGGTCGGACAGAAAGCTTTCTTT. Residues: CASSPEVGQKAFF.

This clonotype was seen at least ten times. The chain carries TRBV7-6 and TRBJ2-7; D ambiguous. The ends were cut back, 1 base at V and 0 bases at J, with 7 bases in the middle. Per germline, CDR1 SGHVS and CDR2 FNYEAQ. CDR3 size: 14 residues. The CDR3 region has the DNA TGTGCCAGCAGCTTAGAAGGTTACTCCTACGAGCAGTACTTC. Protein: CASSLEGYSYEQYF.

CDR3 in DNA: TGTGCCAGCAGCTTAGTCCCCTCGGGACAGGGCTACAATGAGCAGTTCTTC. It yields the protein CASSLVPSGQGYNEQFF. This chain joins TRBV7-3 and TRBJ2-1, with TRBD1 matching 9 bases. The trim removed 2 bases at V and 3 bases at J, leaving 8 bases unmatched. From germline, CDR1 is SGHTA and CDR2 FQGTGA. The CDR3 spans 17 residues.